This T cell receptor (beta chain) was profiled in a study of OX40 agonist ivuxolimab in advanced cancers. Overall study findings and caveats: CD4+ and CD8+ blood T cells expanded clonally by week 6 at 0.1 to 3.0 mg/kg.

This table comes from immunoSEQ multiplex PCR, and its TCRdb copy is limited to in-frame clones, with some not included. Here the sample spans roughly 24,000 clones, 84% being singletons. The length of the CDR3 is 13 residues. V trimming: 6 bases; J trimming: 4 bases; junction bases outside the gene matches: 5. The germline V gene has CDR1 KGHSH and CDR2 LQKENI. Regarding this clone: Antigen specificity is unknown.

The genes are TRBV18 and TRBJ2-7; 8 bases match TRBD1. This material consisted of CD4+ or CD8+ T cells sorted from blood, taken in a trial of the OX40 agonist ivuxolimab. This TCR was recovered from an adult with an advanced solid tumor such as melanoma, head and neck, liver or kidney cancer. The CDR3 sequence: CASSPTGGYEQYF. The DNA for the CDR3 is TGTGCCAGCTCTCCAACAGGGGGGTACGAGCAGTACTTC.